This T cell receptor (beta chain) came from a study of cytomegalovirus exposure and HLA in healthy donors. Study summary: Of all 360 or so donors who were genotyped, under 90% belonged to the Caucasian-associated ancestry cluster. Whole-study findings and limits: Later analysis suggested most CMV-associated TCR beta chains were HLA-restricted. Diagnosis of cytomegalovirus status made by the classifier reportedly showed high specificity and sensitivity.

This CDR3 has 12 residues. Germline V gene data show CDR1 as SNHLY and CDR2 as FYNNEI. Deletions cut 3 bases from V and 7 bases from J, with 7 bases between. Of note for this clone: What it recognizes is unknown.

With 60 Vbeta and 13 Jbeta primers, the PCR was carried out. Repertoires were generated with immunoSEQ multiplex PCR, while TCRdb's copy carries only in-frame clones and drops some. The repertoire shows approximately 70,000 clones; the top ten hold around 3.8%. Sequenced sample: PBMCs. The rearrangement joins TRBV2 to TRBJ1-5, with D possibly being TRBD1 (6 bases). The clonotype was recovered from a female donor in good health and CMV-seropositive. This chain's CDR3 is CASSDRGQPQHF. CDR3 DNA sequence: TGTGCCAGCAGTGACAGGGGCCAGCCCCAGCATTTT.